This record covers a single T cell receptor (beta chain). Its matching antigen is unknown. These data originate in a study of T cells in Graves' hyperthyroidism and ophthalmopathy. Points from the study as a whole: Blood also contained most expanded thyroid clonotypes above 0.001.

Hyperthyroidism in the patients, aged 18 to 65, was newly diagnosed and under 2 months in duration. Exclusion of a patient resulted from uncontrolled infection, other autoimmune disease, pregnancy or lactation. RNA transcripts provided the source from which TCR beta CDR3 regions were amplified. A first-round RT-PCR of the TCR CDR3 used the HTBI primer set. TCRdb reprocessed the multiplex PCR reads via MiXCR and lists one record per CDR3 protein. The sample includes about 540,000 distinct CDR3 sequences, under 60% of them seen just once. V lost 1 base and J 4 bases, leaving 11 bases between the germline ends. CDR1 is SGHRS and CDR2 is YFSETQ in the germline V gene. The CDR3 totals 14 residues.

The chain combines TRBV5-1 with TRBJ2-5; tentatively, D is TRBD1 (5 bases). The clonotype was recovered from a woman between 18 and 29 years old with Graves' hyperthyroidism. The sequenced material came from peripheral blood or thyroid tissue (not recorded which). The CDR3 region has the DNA TGCGCCAGCAGCTTGACTCAGGGTTTAGAGACCCAGTACTTC. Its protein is CASSLTQGLETQYF. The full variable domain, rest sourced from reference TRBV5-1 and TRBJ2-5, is KAGVTQTPRYLIKTRGQQVTLSCSPISGHRSVSWYQQTPGQGLQFLFEYFSETQRNKGNFPGRFSGRQFSNSRSEMNVSTLELGDSALYLCASSLTQGLETQYFGPGTRLLVL.